This TCR beta chain is drawn from a study of tumor and adjacent non-tumor tissue in lung cancer. About the study: Histology: about a dozen adenocarcinoma, a couple of squamous cell carcinoma, 1 small cell lung cancer. Patients were aged about 31 to 76, 9 to 10 men and 4 to 6 women, stage I to III.

Study observations and caveats: TCR diversity was significantly greater in tumor than normal lung tissue. In normal lung, the top 100 clones were significantly more dominant than in tumor.

The CDR3 sequence is 13 residues long. Looked up from germline, CDR1 is SQVTM and CDR2 is ANQGSEA. This clonotype has only one observation. Its specificity is not known. A much larger clone lies a single base off, so this may be a read error. This sample's RNA came from whole unsorted tissue. Three rounds of nested PCR, following a modified ARM-PCR protocol, produced the TCRbeta library. TCRdb recomputed calls from the multiplex PCR reads with MiXCR, one row per CDR3 protein. This sample has around 210,000 distinct CDR3 sequences, with less than 80% found just once. Sequenced: lung tumor tissue. This clonotype was obtained from a man aged 60-69 years with non-small cell lung cancer. This chain connects TRBV29-1 to TRBJ2-2; a possible D gene is TRBD1 (6 bases). The CDR3 bases are TGCAGCGTTGACCCCTCAGGGGCCGGGAAGCTGTTTTTT. Translating gives CSVDPSGAGKLFF.